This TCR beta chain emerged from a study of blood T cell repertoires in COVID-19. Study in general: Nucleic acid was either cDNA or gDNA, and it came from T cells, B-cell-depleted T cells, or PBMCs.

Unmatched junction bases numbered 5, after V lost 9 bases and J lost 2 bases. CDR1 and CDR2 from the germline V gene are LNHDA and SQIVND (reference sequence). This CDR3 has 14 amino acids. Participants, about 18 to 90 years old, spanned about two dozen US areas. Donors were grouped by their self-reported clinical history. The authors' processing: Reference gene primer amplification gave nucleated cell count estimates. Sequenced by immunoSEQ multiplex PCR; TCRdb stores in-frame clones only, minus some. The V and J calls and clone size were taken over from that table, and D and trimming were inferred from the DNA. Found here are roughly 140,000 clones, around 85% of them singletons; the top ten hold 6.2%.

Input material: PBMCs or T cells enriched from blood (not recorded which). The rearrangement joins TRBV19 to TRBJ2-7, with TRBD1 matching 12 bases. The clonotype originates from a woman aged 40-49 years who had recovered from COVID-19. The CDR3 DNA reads TGTGCCAGCAGTGGGACAGGGGGCACCTACGAGCAGTACTTC. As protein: CASSGTGGTYEQYF.